Following are 14 T cell receptor beta chains from one sample sequenced in a study of identical twins. MiXCR was run by TCRdb on the 5' RACE reads, yielding one entry per CDR3 protein. The sample lists 450,000 to 650,000 distinct CDR3 sequences, approximately 16% occurring once. This sample was shared with a second study, whose subject was yellow fever vaccine responses in identical twins.

Sequencing was performed on CD4+ T cells sorted from blood. Receptors originate from a woman between 18 and 29 years old in good health.

In its sample, this clonotype was seen once. The chain recombines TRBV14 with TRBJ2-5, with 9 bases fitting TRBD2. Trimming at V came to 4 bases and at J to 2 bases, leaving 8 bases not matched to a gene. The germline gives CDR1 SGHDN, CDR2 FVKESK. The CDR3 is made up of 16 amino acids. CDR3 region: CASSPRGLAGQETQYF. In DNA form, the CDR3 reads TGTGCCAGCAGCCCACGGGGGCTAGCGGGACAAGAGACCCAGTACTTC.

This clonotype has a handful of counts. This chain links TRBV5-1 with TRBJ2-1; either TRBD1 or TRBD2 may supply D (5 bases each). Germline assignment: CDR1 SGHRS and CDR2 YFSETQ. The CDR3 runs 15 residues. Deletions cut 4 bases from V and 5 bases from J, with 16 bases between. The CDR3 DNA reads as TGCGCCAGCAGCCCCTCTTCGGGGCGGGACAATGAGCAGTTCTTC. Translating gives CASSPSSGRDNEQFF.

This clonotype was recorded at least ten times. J is TRBJ2-1 and V is TRBV20-1; no firm D call. Deletions cut 1 base from V and 6 bases from J, with 10 bases between. Germline-derived CDR1 and CDR2 are DFQATT and SNEGSKA (reference sequence). The CDR3 consists of 13 residues. As DNA, the CDR3 is TGCAGTGCTAGAGGTCGACGGATCAATGAGCAGTTCTTC. This gives the protein CSARGRRINEQFF.

This clonotype was counted only a few times. The chain uses TRBV5-5 and TRBJ2-1; 10 bases map to TRBD2. The CDR3 totals 16 residues. CDR1 and CDR2 from the germline V gene are SGHKS and YYEKEE (reference sequence). Trimming took 0 bases from V and 2 from J; bases not matched to a gene: 2. CDR3: CASSLGGLAPYNEQFF. The CDR3 DNA follows: TGTGCCAGCAGCTTGGGGGGACTAGCGCCCTACAATGAGCAGTTCTTC.

The rearrangement links TRBV15 to TRBJ2-1; no clear D gene. Trimming pared 4 bases from V and 9 bases from J, leaving 7 bases between. The CDR3 sequence is 11 residues long. Germline values: CDR1 LNHNV, CDR2 YYDKDF (reference sequence). CDR3 bases: TGTGCCACCAGCACCGGGCTTGAGCAGTTCTTC. It yields the protein CATSTGLEQFF.

This clonotype was recorded a few times. This chain joins TRBV11-3 and TRBJ2-1; a possible D gene is TRBD2 (6 bases). The CDR3 is 14 residues long. Deletions cut 5 bases from V and 7 bases from J, with 15 bases between. Per germline, CDR1 SGHNT and CDR2 YENEEA. CDR3 nucleotide sequence: TGTGCCAGCAGCCAAGGACTATCCCTAAATGAGCAGTTCTTC. Amino acids: CASSQGLSLNEQFF. The full variable domain, in which reference TRBV11-3 and TRBJ2-1 provide the parts outside the CDR3, is EAGVVQSPRYKIIEKKQPVAFWCNPISGHNTLYWYLQNLGQGPELLIRYENEEAVDDSQLPKDRFSAERLKGVDSTLKIQPAELGDSAVYLCASSQGLSLNEQFFGPGTRLTVL.

The rearrangement joins TRBV2 to TRBJ2-1; tentatively, D is TRBD2 (6 bases). V was trimmed by 4 bases and J by 1 base, leaving 14 bases between them. The V gene's germline CDR1 is SNHLY and CDR2 FYNNEI. This CDR3 spans 16 amino acids. The CDR3 coding sequence is TGTGCCAGCAGTGCCGGGGGTTTAGTTTCCTACAATGAGCAGTTCTTC. This gives the protein CASSAGGLVSYNEQFF. The variable domain in full, completed from reference TRBV2 and TRBJ2-1, reads EPEVTQTPSHQVTQMGQEVILRCVPISNHLYFYWYRQILGQKVEFLVSFYNNEISEKSEIFDDQFSVERPDGSNFTLKIRSTKLEDSAMYFCASSAGGLVSYNEQFFGPGTRLTVL.

This clonotype was seen ten or more times. The chain combines TRBV10-2 with TRBJ1-1; D is undetermined. CDR3 length: 17 amino acids. The germline V and J ends were trimmed by 6 bases and 4 bases, with 24 bases remaining between them. The germline gives CDR1 WSHSY, CDR2 SAAADI. The CDR3 here is CASRNRNRAGVGTEAFF. DNA for the CDR3: TGCGCCAGCAGGAACAGAAATAGGGCCGGAGTTGGCACTGAAGCTTTCTTT.

This clonotype was picked up a small number of times. V is TRBV2 and J is TRBJ1-1, with 9 bases fitting TRBD1. This CDR3 contains 13 residues. CDR1 is SNHLY and CDR2 is FYNNEI in the germline V gene. V lost 10 bases and J lost 4; bases outside the gene matches: 7. CDR3 amino acids: CATDRGTGTEAFF. Here the CDR3 DNA reads TGTGCCACGGACAGGGGCACGGGCACTGAAGCTTTCTTT.

This clonotype was observed a handful of times. This chain uses TRBV28 with TRBJ2-1, with 11 positions matching TRBD2. Germline CDR1 reads MDHEN; CDR2 reads SYDVKM. Trimming removed 4 bases from V and 3 bases from J; junction bases left unmatched: 2. The CDR3 sequence is 15 residues long. The CDR3 DNA is TGTGCCAGCAGTTCTAGCGGGGGGATCTACAATGAGCAGTTCTTC. Translating it yields CASSSSGGIYNEQFF.

This clonotype was seen more than once but under ten times. J is TRBJ2-1 and V is TRBV4-2; TRBD2 matches 11 bases. With V trimmed by 1 base and J by 3 bases, 2 bases remained unmatched. The germline gives CDR1 LGHNA, CDR2 YNFKEQ. CDR3 length equals 16 residues. The chain's CDR3 is CASSQALAGGYNEQFF. The DNA for the CDR3 is TGTGCCAGCAGCCAAGCCCTAGCGGGGGGCTACAATGAGCAGTTCTTC.

This chain connects TRBV2 to TRBJ2-7; weak D call: TRBD1 (5 bases). The CDR3 contains 14 residues. Per the germline V gene, CDR1 is SNHLY and CDR2 is FYNNEI. Between the trimmed V and J ends, which lost 1 base and 4 bases, there was a span of 11 bases. In DNA, the CDR3 is TGTGCCAGCAGTGAAGGTGGACATAGTTACGAGCAGTACTTC. It specifies CASSEGGHSYEQYF.

This clonotype has just a few counts. The chain recombines TRBV20-1 with TRBJ2-4; D is possibly TRBD1 or TRBD2 (5 bases each). The germline gives CDR1 DFQATT, CDR2 SNEGSKA (reference sequence). The CDR3 loop spans 16 amino acids. V was trimmed by 3 bases and J by 3 bases, leaving 18 bases between them. The CDR3 nucleotides read TGCAGTGCTAGTAAGGTTGGGGGTTTGGGCAAAAACATTCAGTACTTC. Translation gives CSASKVGGLGKNIQYF.

The gene calls are TRBV12-3 or TRBV12-4 and TRBJ2-5; 11 nucleotides match TRBD1. V lost 1 base and J lost 5; bases outside the gene matches: 3. The length of the CDR3 is 15 residues. The CDR3 DNA is TGTGCCAGCAGTTTAGGAGGGACAGGGGGTGAGACCCAGTACTTC. Translation gives CASSLGGTGGETQYF.